The rows below give T cell receptor beta chains drawn from one sample of a study of T-cell reconstitution after alpha-beta-depleted transplantation in children. MiXCR was run by TCRdb on the PCR reads, yielding one entry per CDR3 protein. This sample has about 870,000 distinct CDR3 sequences, with 16% found just once. This specimen consisted of PBMCs, mostly from graft donor cells, obtained 360 days after TCRalphabeta/CD19-depleted stem cell transplant. The receptors shown here come from a male patient younger than 18 who had a stem cell transplant for acute lymphoblastic leukemia, so the T cells may come from the graft donor. The CDR3 runs from the conserved cysteine through the conserved F or W. D genes are given only for firm matches. Expanded clones are given a class, and other clones once, few, many or no size at all.

D gene,V gene,clone size,J gene,CDR3 protein,CDR3 DNA
TRBD2,TRBV12-3/TRBV12-4,few,TRBJ2-3,CASSFLLAGAADTQYF,TGTGCCAGCAGTTTTCTACTAGCGGGAGCAGCAGATACGCAGTATTTT
TRBD2,TRBV7-9,NA,TRBJ2-3,CASSLPLAGVRDTQYF,TGTGCCAGCAGCTTACCCCTAGCGGGAGTAAGAGATACGCAGTATTTT
NA,TRBV5-1,NA,TRBJ1-3,CASSPRGERITGNTIYF,TGCGCCAGCAGCCCTCGAGGGGAGAGGATTACTGGAAACACCATATATTTT
TRBD2,TRBV14,NA,TRBJ2-5,CASSQFPVTSGRTQETQYF,TGTGCCAGCAGCCAATTTCCAGTTACTAGCGGGAGGACCCAAGAGACCCAGTACTTC
TRBD2,TRBV5-1,NA,TRBJ2-7,CASSSNNGLAGGFRYEQYF,TGCGCCAGCAGCTCGAATAATGGACTAGCGGGAGGGTTCCGGTACGAGCAGTACTTC
TRBD1,TRBV7-9,few,TRBJ1-4,CASRSGQLTEKLFF,TGTGCCAGCAGGTCGGGACAGCTTACTGAAAAACTGTTTTTT
NA,TRBV7-6,many,TRBJ2-1,CASSLEGRNEQFF,TGTGCCAGCAGCTTAGAGGGTAGAAATGAGCAGTTCTTC
NA,TRBV7-3,many,TRBJ1-2,CASSRDGRNYGYTF,TGTGCCAGCAGCCGGGACGGACGAAACTATGGCTACACCTTC
TRBD1,TRBV12-3/TRBV12-4,few,TRBJ2-7,CASSGQGAHEQYF,TGTGCCAGCAGTGGGCAGGGGGCCCACGAGCAGTACTTC
NA,TRBV29-1,NA,TRBJ1-3,CSVAGTPSSGNTIYF,TGCAGCGTCGCCGGGACACCGAGCTCTGGAAACACCATATATTTT
NA,TRBV12-3/TRBV12-4,few,TRBJ2-2,CASSFGYRSGELFF,TGTGCCAGCAGTTTCGGGTACCGGTCCGGGGAGCTGTTTTTT
NA,TRBV19,NA,TRBJ2-2,CASIPETGELFF,TGTGCCAGTATCCCCGAGACCGGGGAGCTGTTTTTT
NA,TRBV5-1,few,TRBJ1-3,CASSSDMGSGNTIYF,TGCGCCAGCAGCTCGGACATGGGCTCTGGAAACACCATATATTTT
NA,TRBV4-2,NA,TRBJ2-7,CASRPEVAAYEQYF,TGTGCCAGCAGACCCGAGGTAGCGGCCTACGAGCAGTACTTC
NA,TRBV5-6,NA,TRBJ2-7,CASSPENRSPYEQYF,TGTGCCAGCAGCCCCGAGAACAGGAGCCCCTACGAGCAGTACTTC
TRBD1,TRBV20-1,NA,TRBJ1-5,CSAEGQVNQPRHF,TGCAGTGCTGAGGGACAGGTTAATCAGCCCCGGCATTTT
NA,TRBV5-1,NA,TRBJ2-6,CASSPYGVSGANVLTF,TGCGCCAGCAGCCCCTATGGGGTCTCCGGGGCCAACGTCCTGACTTTC
TRBD2,TRBV12-3/TRBV12-4,many,TRBJ2-7,CASSLTSGRAPHEQYF,TGTGCCAGCAGTTTAACTAGCGGGAGGGCCCCCCACGAGCAGTACTTC
NA,TRBV3-1,NA,TRBJ2-1,CASSHRVWEQFF,TGTGCCAGCAGCCACAGGGTGTGGGAGCAGTTCTTC
NA,TRBV9,few,TRBJ1-5,CASSVRGDQPQHF,TGTGCCAGCAGCGTCCGGGGAGATCAGCCCCAGCATTTT
NA,TRBV7-9,NA,TRBJ2-4,CASSDPGNLDIQYF,TGTGCCAGCAGCGACCCCGGGAACTTGGACATTCAGTACTTC
NA,TRBV24-1,few,TRBJ2-2,CATSDLPRLENTGELFF,TGTGCCACCAGTGACCTTCCCCGATTAGAGAACACCGGGGAGCTGTTTTTT
TRBD2,TRBV6-4,few,TRBJ2-1,CASSPTSGQGSYNEQFF,TGTGCCAGCAGCCCTACTAGCGGTCAGGGCTCCTACAATGAGCAGTTCTTC
NA,TRBV11-2,NA,TRBJ1-2,CASSLRSGSNYGYTF,TGTGCCAGCAGCTTACGGAGCGGAAGTAACTATGGCTACACCTTC
NA,TRBV10-2,NA,TRBJ2-1,CASSEWDPTYNEQFF,TGCGCCAGCAGTGAGTGGGATCCCACCTACAATGAGCAGTTCTTC
TRBD2,TRBV7-6,NA,TRBJ2-3,CASNLLARTDTQYF,TGTGCCAGCAACCTACTAGCGCGCACAGATACGCAGTATTTT
NA,TRBV28,many,TRBJ2-5,CASSSVRAAEGETQYF,TGTGCCAGCAGCTCGGTGAGGGCGGCGGAAGGAGAGACCCAGTACTTC
NA,TRBV4-2,many,TRBJ1-1,CASSHTGSSNTEAFF,TGTGCCAGCAGCCACACAGGATCAAGTAACACTGAAGCTTTCTTT
NA,TRBV5-1,few,TRBJ2-5,CASSYKVQETQYF,TGCGCCAGCAGCTATAAGGTCCAAGAGACCCAGTACTTC
TRBD2,TRBV10-3,few,TRBJ2-3,CANSIAGSTDTQYF,TGTGCCAACAGTATAGCGGGAAGCACAGATACGCAGTATTTT
TRBD1,TRBV5-1,few,TRBJ2-1,CASRAQGARWYNEQFF,TGCGCCAGCAGGGCCCAGGGGGCTCGGTGGTACAATGAGCAGTTCTTC
NA,TRBV2,NA,TRBJ2-7,CASSRQRSGTYEQYF,TGTGCCAGCAGTCGACAGCGATCAGGGACCTACGAGCAGTACTTC
NA,TRBV5-1,few,TRBJ2-6,CASSLGGAAGANVLTF,TGCGCCAGCAGCTTGGGTGGGGCTGCTGGGGCCAACGTCCTGACTTTC
NA,TRBV5-4,NA,TRBJ2-1,CASSLTNKNEQFF,TGTGCCAGCAGCTTAACTAATAAAAATGAGCAGTTCTTC
NA,TRBV20-1,NA,TRBJ1-6,CSARDRNPSDSPLHF,TGCAGTGCTAGAGATAGAAACCCCAGCGATTCACCCCTCCACTTT
TRBD2,TRBV12-3/TRBV12-4,few,TRBJ2-3,CASSPRGAGTTDTQYF,TGTGCCAGCAGTCCGCGGGGAGCGGGAACCACAGATACGCAGTATTTT
TRBD2,TRBV10-3,many,TRBJ2-1,CAISDLLAGATYNEQFF,TGTGCCATCAGTGATTTACTAGCGGGAGCTACCTACAATGAGCAGTTCTTC
NA,TRBV29-1,few,TRBJ1-1,CSVYESSRGRGAFF,TGCAGCGTTTACGAAAGCTCTCGGGGGCGCGGGGCTTTCTTT
NA,TRBV12-3/TRBV12-4,few,TRBJ2-3,CASTPTPPLAPSTDTQYF,TGTGCCAGCACCCCAACCCCCCCGTTAGCTCCATCTACAGATACGCAGTATTTT
NA,TRBV7-2,many,TRBJ1-6,CASSLGPGYNSPLHF,TGTGCCAGCAGCTTAGGTCCCGGGTACAATTCACCCCTCCACTTT
NA,TRBV5-1,NA,TRBJ1-1,CASSQPGNTEAFF,TGCGCCAGCAGCCAACCCGGGAACACTGAAGCTTTCTTT
TRBD2,TRBV3-1,NA,TRBJ2-7,CASSRGGLGYEQYF,TGTGCCAGCAGCCGCGGGGGGCTGGGCTACGAGCAGTACTTC
NA,TRBV6-5,many,TRBJ2-2,CASSYDLVPGELFF,TGTGCCAGCAGTTACGATCTTGTACCCGGGGAGCTGTTTTTT
TRBD1,TRBV6-1,many,TRBJ2-3,CASSEIGGYDTQYF,TGTGCCAGCAGTGAGATAGGGGGCTACGATACGCAGTATTTT
TRBD1,TRBV7-8,NA,TRBJ1-1,CASRPTGAPEAFF,TGTGCCAGCAGACCTACAGGGGCCCCTGAAGCTTTCTTT
NA,TRBV24-1,NA,TRBJ2-2,CATSDLQGSANTGELFF,TGTGCCACCAGTGATCTACAGGGTTCCGCGAACACCGGGGAGCTGTTTTTT
NA,TRBV24-1,few,TRBJ2-3,CATSDFGMTGDTQYF,TGTGCCACCAGTGATTTCGGCATGACAGGAGATACGCAGTATTTT
NA,TRBV25-1,few,TRBJ2-6,CASSETYSGANVLTF,TGTGCCAGCAGTGAAACTTATTCTGGGGCCAACGTCCTGACTTTC
NA,TRBV24-1,few,TRBJ2-1,CATSDRLTSSYNEQFF,TGTGCCACCAGTGACCGCCTCACCAGCTCCTACAATGAGCAGTTCTTC
TRBD2,TRBV30,NA,TRBJ2-3,CAWSGPGGRPDTQYF,TGTGCCTGGTCTGGCCCCGGCGGGAGACCAGATACGCAGTATTTT
NA,TRBV10-3,few,TRBJ2-5,CAIRGQEVETQYF,TGTGCCATCAGGGGTCAGGAGGTGGAGACCCAGTACTTC
NA,TRBV4-1,NA,TRBJ2-1,CASSQGLRGPSYNEQFF,TGCGCCAGCAGCCAAGGACTGCGGGGCCCCTCCTACAATGAGCAGTTCTTC
NA,TRBV7-9,NA,TRBJ2-7,CASSLNLLSAEKYF,TGTGCCAGCAGCTTAAACCTTCTGTCGGCGGAAAAGTACTTC
NA,TRBV5-5,few,TRBJ2-2,CASSLDGQVTGELFF,TGTGCCAGCAGCTTGGACGGACAAGTCACCGGGGAGCTGTTTTTT
NA,TRBV12-5,many,TRBJ2-3,CASGRPPTVTDTQYF,TGTGCTAGTGGCCGACCTCCGACAGTGACAGATACGCAGTATTTT